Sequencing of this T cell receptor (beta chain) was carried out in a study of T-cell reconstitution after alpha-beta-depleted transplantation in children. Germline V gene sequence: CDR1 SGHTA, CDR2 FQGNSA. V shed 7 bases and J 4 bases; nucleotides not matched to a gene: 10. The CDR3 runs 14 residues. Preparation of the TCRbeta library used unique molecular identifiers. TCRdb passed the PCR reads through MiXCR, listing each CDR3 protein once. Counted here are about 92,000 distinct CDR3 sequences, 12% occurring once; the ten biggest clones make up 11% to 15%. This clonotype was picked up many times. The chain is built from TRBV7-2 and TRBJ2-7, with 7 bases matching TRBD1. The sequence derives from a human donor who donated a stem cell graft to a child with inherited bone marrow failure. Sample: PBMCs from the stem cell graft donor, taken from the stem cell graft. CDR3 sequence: CASISIGQAYEQYF. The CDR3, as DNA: TGTGCCAGCATCTCAATAGGACAGGCGTACGAGCAGTACTTC.